This T cell receptor (beta chain) emerged from a study of cytomegalovirus exposure and HLA in healthy donors. Study background: As released early, the data held about 85 million unique TCRs from HLA-typed donors.

Study-wide results and limits: It was only CMV serostatus that was available as immune exposure information. The authors later found TCR association rates varying by HLA locus, with DRB1 most and HLA-C fewest.

Primers: 60 Vbeta forward and 13 Jbeta reverse. Profiling relied on immunoSEQ multiplex PCR, and the TCRdb table lists in-frame clones only, not all of them. Here the sample spans roughly 100,000 clones, over 70% being singletons. This clone was counted a single time. Its target is unknown. The CDR3 consists of 13 residues. Deletions cut 5 bases from V and 4 bases from J, with 11 bases between. Looked up from germline, CDR1 is SGHVS and CDR2 is FNYEAQ. The sample comprised PBMCs. The sequence came from a man aged 30 to 39 in good health and CMV-seronegative. The chain is built from TRBV7-6 and TRBJ1-1, with D maybe TRBD1 (5 bases). This chain's CDR3 is CASSPGGGTEAFF. CDR3 nucleotides: TGTGCCAGCAGCCCGGGGGGGGGCACTGAAGCTTTCTTT.